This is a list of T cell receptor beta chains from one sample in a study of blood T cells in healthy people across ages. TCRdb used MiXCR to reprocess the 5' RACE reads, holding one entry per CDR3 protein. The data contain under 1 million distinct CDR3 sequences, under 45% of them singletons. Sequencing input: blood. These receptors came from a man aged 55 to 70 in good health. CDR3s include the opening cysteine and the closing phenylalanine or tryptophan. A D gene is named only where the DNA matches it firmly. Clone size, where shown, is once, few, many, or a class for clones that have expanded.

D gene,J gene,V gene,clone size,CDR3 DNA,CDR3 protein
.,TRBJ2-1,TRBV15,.,TGTGCCACCAGCTGGGGGAGGAATGAGCAGTTCTTC,CATSWGRNEQFF
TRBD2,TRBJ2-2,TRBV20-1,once,TGCAGTGGGACTAGCGGGCGTATGAACACCGGGGAGCTGTTTTTT,CSGTSGRMNTGELFF
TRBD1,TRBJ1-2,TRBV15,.,TGTGCCACCAGCGGAGACTTACAGGGGAACGGCTACACCTTC,CATSGDLQGNGYTF
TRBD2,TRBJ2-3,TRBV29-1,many,TGCAGCAACACTCCCATTGGTTCAGCGGGGGGGACAGATACGCAGTATTTT,CSNTPIGSAGGTDTQYF
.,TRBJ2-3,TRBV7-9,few,TGTGCCAGCAGGGCTAGCACAGATACGCAGTATTTT,CASRASTDTQYF
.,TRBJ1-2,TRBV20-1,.,TGCAGTGCTAGGCAAGGGGACTATGGCTACACCTTC,CSARQGDYGYTF
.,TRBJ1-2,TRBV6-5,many,TGTGCCAGCAGTTACTCGGGGGTGGGGGATGGCTACACCTTC,CASSYSGVGDGYTF
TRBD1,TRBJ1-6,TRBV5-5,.,TGTGCCAGCAGCGGCCGGGACAGGGGTTCACCCCTCCACTTT,CASSGRDRGSPLHF
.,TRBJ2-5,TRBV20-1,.,TGCAGTGCTAGTCCCTCGGGGTGGGGGACCCAGTACTTC,CSASPSGWGTQYF
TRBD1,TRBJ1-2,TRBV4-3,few,TGCGCCAGCAGCCCGGACAGGGGGCGGCTATTTGGCTACACCTTC,CASSPDRGRLFGYTF
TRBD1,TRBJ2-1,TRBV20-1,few,TGCAGTGCACAGGGGACGAAGGCCTACAATGAGCAGTTCTTC,CSAQGTKAYNEQFF
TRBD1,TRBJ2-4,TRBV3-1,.,TGTGCCAGCAGCCACAGACAGGGCCCCAAAAACATTCCGTACTTC,CASSHRQGPKNIPYF
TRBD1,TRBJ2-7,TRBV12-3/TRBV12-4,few,TGTGCCAGCAACCCGGGACAGGGGACCTACGAGCAGTACTTC,CASNPGQGTYEQYF
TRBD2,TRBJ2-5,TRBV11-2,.,TGTGCCAGCAGCCGCTCGGGGGGGACTATCAATGAGCAGTACTTC,CASSRSGGTINEQYF
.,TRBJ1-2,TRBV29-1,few,TGCAGCCTTGGCGACGGAAACTATGGCTACACCTTC,CSLGDGNYGYTF
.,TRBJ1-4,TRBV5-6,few,TGTGCCAGCAGCGTCCAGGGGAGGAAACTGTTTTTT,CASSVQGRKLFF
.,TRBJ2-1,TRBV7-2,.,TGTGCCAGCACCCCCCACTTGCAGGGAGGAAATGAGCAGTTCTTC,CASTPHLQGGNEQFF
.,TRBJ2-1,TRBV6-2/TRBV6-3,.,TGTGCCAGTCTCCCCGTGCTTAGCTCCTACAATGAGCAGTTCTTC,CASLPVLSSYNEQFF
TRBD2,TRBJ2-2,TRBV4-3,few,TGCGCCAGCAGCCAAAGCGGGGGGGCTGTCGCCGGGGAGCTGTTTTTT,CASSQSGGAVAGELFF
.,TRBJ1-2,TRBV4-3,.,TGCGCCAGCAGCCCAAGGTTAGAGCCTAACTATGGCTACACCTTC,CASSPRLEPNYGYTF